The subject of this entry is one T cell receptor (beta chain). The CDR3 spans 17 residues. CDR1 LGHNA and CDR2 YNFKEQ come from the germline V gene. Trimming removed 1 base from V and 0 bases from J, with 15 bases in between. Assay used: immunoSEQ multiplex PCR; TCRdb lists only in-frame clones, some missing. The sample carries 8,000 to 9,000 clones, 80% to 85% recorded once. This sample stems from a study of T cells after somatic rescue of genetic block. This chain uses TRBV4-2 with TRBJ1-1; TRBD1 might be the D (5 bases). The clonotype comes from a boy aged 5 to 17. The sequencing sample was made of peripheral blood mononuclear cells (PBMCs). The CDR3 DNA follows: TGTGCCAGCAGCCAAGTGGACACGAGTGATATGAACACTGAAGCTTTCTTT. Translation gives CASSQVDTSDMNTEAFF.